Below, 11 T cell receptor beta chains from the same sample are listed, as sequenced in a study of shared clonotypes between healthy human individuals. Using immunoSEQ multiplex PCR, the repertoire was profiled, and TCRdb retains in-frame clones only, with some absent. The sample lists under 1,100,000 clones; about 75% were seen once. Sequenced input: memory CD4+ T cells sorted from blood. The subset: CD45RA-negative fraction. Receptors were obtained from a man between 18 and 35 years old in good health.

The CDR3, as DNA: TGCGCCAGCAGCAATCGTACTGAGCAGTACTTC. Residues: CASSNRTEQYF. This chain connects TRBV5-1 to TRBJ2-7; the D is unclear. The ends were cut back, 4 bases at V and 7 bases at J, with 9 bases in the middle. Germline CDR1 and CDR2: SGHRS and YFSETQ. This CDR3 contains 11 residues.

This rearrangement joins TRBV6-5 to TRBJ1-5; tentatively, D is TRBD1 (5 bases). CDR3 size: 14 residues. Germline lookup yields CDR1 MNHEY and CDR2 SVGAGI. V lost 6 bases, J lost 4 bases, and 13 bases lay in between. This CDR3 reads CASSLGHNNQPQHF. CDR3 sequence (DNA): TGTGCCAGCAGCCTCGGACATAATAATCAGCCCCAGCATTTT.

The chain uses TRBV5-1 and TRBJ1-1, with D perhaps matching TRBD1 (6 bases). V shed 1 base and J shed 1 base, with 11 bases lying between them. Germline V gene lookup returns CDR1 SGHRS and CDR2 YFSETQ. This CDR3 has 15 residues. CDR3 coding DNA: TGCGCCAGCAGCTTGTGGGACAAATCGAACACTGAAGCTTTCTTT. It is translated as CASSLWDKSNTEAFF.

This clone appeared once. The CDR3 sequence: CAITTDSKIPGYTF. The CDR3 DNA reads TGTGCCATCACGACGGACAGTAAAATTCCTGGCTACACCTTC. The V call is TRBV7-9, the J call TRBJ1-2; weak D call: TRBD1 (6 bases). Trimming took 10 bases from V and 7 from J, leaving 22 bases between them. In germline, CDR1 is SEHNR, CDR2 FQNEAQ (reference sequence). The CDR3 contains 14 residues.

This clone was observed a single time. The CDR3 loop is CAWSPSRGDTQYF. The CDR3 DNA follows: TGTGCCTGGAGTCCCAGTCGGGGAGATACGCAGTATTTT. The chain is built from TRBV30 and TRBJ2-3; D might be TRBD2 (5 bases). The V and J ends lost 2 bases and 5 bases respectively, with 11 bases between them. This CDR3 has 13 amino acids. In germline, CDR1 is GTSNPN, CDR2 SVGIG (reference sequence).

The chain is built from TRBV27 and TRBJ1-2; D possibly corresponds to TRBD1 (5 bases). Trimming removed 8 bases from V and 2 bases from J, with 12 bases in between. The V gene's germline CDR1 is MNHEY and CDR2 SMNVEV (reference sequence). CDR3 length equals 13 residues. The CDR3 nucleotides are TGTGCCAGCTCCAAACAGGAAAACTATGGCTACACCTTC. The encoded protein is CASSKQENYGYTF.

In this sample, this clone turned up a few times. Other nucleotide sequences from this sample produce the same CDR3. The chain carries TRBV5-1 and TRBJ2-5; 8 nucleotides align to TRBD1. The CDR3 contains 14 residues. CDR1 SGHRS and CDR2 YFSETQ come from the germline V gene. Trimming took 3 bases from V and 4 from J; bases not matched to a gene: 5. The CDR3 protein is CASSWGTGGETQYF. In nucleotides, the CDR3 is TGCGCCAGCAGCTGGGGCACAGGGGGAGAGACCCAGTACTTC.

This clone was seen just once. V and J are TRBV6-9 and TRBJ1-1; D is ambiguous. CDR3 length: 16 amino acids. V was shortened by 2 bases and J by 0 bases, with 13 bases between the two germline ends. Germline V CDR1 and CDR2: MNHGY, SVAAGI. CDR3 residues: CASSYKHVTVNTEAFF. CDR3 DNA: TGTGCCAGCAGTTATAAACACGTTACAGTGAACACTGAAGCTTTCTTT.

The CDR3 here is CASSRPRGTGDDNEQFF. As DNA, the CDR3 is TGTGCCAGCAGCCGACCCCGTGGGACAGGGGACGACAATGAGCAGTTCTTC. The chain couples TRBV2 to TRBJ2-1; 10 bases line up with TRBD1. The germline gives CDR1 SNHLY, CDR2 FYNNEI. This CDR3 has 17 amino acids. Trimming at V came to 6 bases and at J to 5 bases, leaving 13 bases not matched to a gene.

The sample holds one count of this clone. The gene calls are TRBV11-2 and TRBJ2-2, with D possibly being TRBD1 (6 bases). This CDR3 spans 14 amino acids. The V and J ends lost 7 bases and 1 base respectively, with 10 bases between them. Germline V lookup: CDR1 SGHAT, CDR2 FQNNGV. CDR3 in DNA: TGTGCCAGCAAACAGGGACGGAACACCGGGGAGCTGTTTTTT. Protein product: CASKQGRNTGELFF.

A single count supports this clone. The CDR3 region is CASSPRQGRATNEKLFF. CDR3 nucleotide sequence: TGTGCCAGCAGCCCACGACAGGGAAGAGCAACTAATGAAAAACTGTTTTTT. V gene TRBV9 combines with J gene TRBJ1-4, with 7 nucleotides matching TRBD1. The V gene's germline CDR1 is SGDLS and CDR2 YYNGEE. This CDR3 contains 17 residues. Unmatched junction bases numbered 9, after V lost 4 bases and J lost 0 bases.